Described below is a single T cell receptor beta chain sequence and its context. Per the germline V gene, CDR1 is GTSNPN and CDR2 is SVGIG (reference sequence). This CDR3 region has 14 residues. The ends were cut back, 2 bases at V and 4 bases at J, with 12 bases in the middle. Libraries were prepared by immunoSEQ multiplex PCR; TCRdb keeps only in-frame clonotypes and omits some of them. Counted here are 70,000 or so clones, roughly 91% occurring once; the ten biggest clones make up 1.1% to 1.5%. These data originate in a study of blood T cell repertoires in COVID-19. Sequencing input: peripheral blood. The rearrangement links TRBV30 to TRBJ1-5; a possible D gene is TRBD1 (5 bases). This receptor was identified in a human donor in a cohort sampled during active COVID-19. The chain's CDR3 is CAWSRGGGNQPQHF. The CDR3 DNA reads TGTGCCTGGAGTCGTGGTGGGGGGAATCAGCCCCAGCATTTT.